This is a list of T cell receptor beta chains from one sample in a study of shared clonotypes between healthy human individuals. Here immunoSEQ multiplex PCR was the method, and the copy in TCRdb shows in-frame clones only, minus some. The sample contains about half a million clones, 70% to 80% of which appear only once. Sequencing input: PBMCs. These receptors were obtained from a woman aged 35 to 49 in good health. Some clones in this sample may be carry-over from other donors' samples. Each CDR3 is given with its conserved first and last residue. A D gene is named only where the DNA matches it firmly. Size tells how often a clone was seen (once, few, many) or the class of an expanded clone, and some rows leave it out.

j_gene	v_gene	d_gene	abundance	CDR3aa	CDR3nt
TRBJ2-5	TRBV5-1	-	-	CASSSETGLGETQYF	TGCGCCAGCAGCTCGGAGACAGGCTTGGGAGAGACCCAGTACTTC
TRBJ2-7	TRBV7-9	-	-	CASRAFGQAYEQYF	TGTGCCAGCAGGGCCTTTGGACAAGCCTACGAGCAGTACTTC
TRBJ2-5	TRBV11-2	TRBD2	-	CASSLGLEETQYF	TGTGCCAGCAGCTTGGGACTAGAAGAGACCCAGTACTTC
TRBJ2-1	TRBV29-1	TRBD1	-	CSVGQGMHNEQFF	TGCAGCGTGGGACAGGGTATGCACAATGAGCAGTTCTTC
TRBJ2-3	TRBV28	-	-	CASSSSTGIRTQYF	TGTGCCAGCAGTTCCTCGACAGGTATCAGAACGCAGTATTTT
TRBJ2-1	TRBV7-2	TRBD2	-	CASSVGGTIHNEQFF	TGTGCCAGCAGCGTCGGTGGGACTATTCACAATGAGCAGTTCTTC
TRBJ2-3	TRBV6-1	TRBD2	-	CASTLGGFTDTQYF	TGTGCCAGCACTCTGGGGGGGTTCACAGATACGCAGTATTTT
TRBJ2-7	TRBV10-3	TRBD2	few	CAIKTGLAGVGQYF	TGTGCCATCAAGACGGGACTAGCGGGAGTCGGGCAGTACTTC
TRBJ1-1	TRBV29-1	TRBD1	-	CSGHRGPVTEAFF	TGCAGCGGACACAGGGGGCCTGTGACTGAAGCTTTCTTT
TRBJ2-1	TRBV7-2	TRBD2	-	CASSSRTVTSGYNEQFF	TGTGCCAGCAGTTCCCGAACAGTGACTAGCGGGTACAATGAGCAGTTCTTC
TRBJ2-1	TRBV25-1	-	-	CASSEYRANEQFF	TGTGCCAGCAGTGAATACAGGGCGAATGAGCAGTTCTTC
TRBJ2-3	TRBV30	-	once	CAWSVGGLRNTQYF	TGTGCCTGGAGTGTAGGGGGGCTAAGGAATACGCAGTATTTT
TRBJ1-5	TRBV11-2	-	-	CASSLDNQPQHF	TGTGCCAGCAGCTTAGACAATCAGCCCCAGCATTTT
TRBJ2-3	TRBV5-8	TRBD2	-	CASSARLAGGPLDTQYF	TGTGCCAGCAGCGCCAGACTAGCGGGAGGGCCATTAGATACGCAGTATTTT
TRBJ2-7	TRBV29-1	-	-	CSVETPSSYEQYF	TGCAGCGTTGAAACCCCAAGCTCCTACGAGCAGTACTTC
TRBJ1-4	TRBV4-3	-	-	CASSQDPGGETTNEKLFF	TGCGCCAGCAGCCAAGACCCCGGGGGGGAAACAACTAATGAAAAACTGTTTTTT
TRBJ2-3	TRBV4-3	TRBD2	-	CASSQESGVVGTDTQYF	TGCGCCAGCAGCCAAGAAAGCGGGGTTGTTGGCACAGATACGCAGTATTTT
TRBJ1-6	TRBV6-5	-	-	CAIRGGNNSPLHF	TGTGCCATCCGGGGAGGGAATAATTCACCCCTCCACTTT
TRBJ1-1	TRBV5-1	-	-	CASSAGMNTEAFF	TGCGCCAGCAGCGCAGGGATGAACACTGAAGCTTTCTTT
TRBJ2-2	TRBV4-2	TRBD2	-	CASSLLDTRLASTGELFF	TGTGCCAGCAGCCTACTCGACACCCGACTAGCGTCAACCGGGGAGCTGTTTTTT
TRBJ1-4	TRBV19	TRBD1	few	CATPDREDEKLFF	TGTGCCACCCCGGACAGGGAGGATGAAAAACTGTTTTTT
TRBJ2-7	TRBV4-2	TRBD2	-	CASSQEVPGTSGSYEQYF	TGTGCCAGCAGCCAAGAGGTCCCCGGGACTAGCGGGAGTTACGAGCAGTACTTC
TRBJ2-7	TRBV7-9	-	-	CASSLGGSLSYEQYF	TGTGCCAGCAGCTTAGGGGGCTCACTTTCCTACGAGCAGTACTTC
TRBJ1-4	TRBV6-1	-	-	CASSLGGEKLFF	TGTGCCAGCAGTCTCGGTGGGGAAAAACTGTTTTTT
TRBJ2-7	TRBV9	-	-	CASSPRAETAYEQYF	TGTGCCAGCAGCCCCCGGGCCGAGACTGCCTACGAGCAGTACTTC
TRBJ2-6	TRBV15	-	-	CAVDRTGANVLTF	TGTGCCGTCGACCGGACTGGGGCCAACGTCCTGACTTTC
TRBJ1-4	TRBV30	TRBD1	-	CAWSVLQGGEKLFF	TGTGCCTGGAGTGTACTACAGGGGGGGGAAAAACTGTTTTTT
TRBJ2-2	TRBV27	TRBD2	-	CASSFSSGGTGELFF	TGTGCCAGCAGTTTTAGTAGCGGGGGCACCGGGGAGCTGTTTTTT
TRBJ2-3	TRBV10-2	-	-	CASRGASNTDTQYF	TGCGCCAGCAGGGGGGCTAGCAACACCGATACGCAGTATTTT
TRBJ1-2	TRBV28	-	-	CASSPAYGYTF	TGTGCCAGCAGTCCTGCTTATGGCTACACCTTC
TRBJ2-7	TRBV10-3	TRBD2	-	CAISDSTSGSTQQYF	TGTGCCATCAGTGACTCTACTAGCGGGAGTACCCAGCAGTACTTC
TRBJ1-2	TRBV19	-	few	CASSILGGGYTF	TGTGCCAGTAGTATCCTCGGAGGTGGCTACACCTTC
TRBJ1-5	TRBV15	-	-	CATSRDRGDQPQHF	TGTGCCACCAGCAGAGATAGAGGGGATCAGCCCCAGCATTTT
TRBJ2-7	TRBV27	-	once	CASSLYAGKGREQYF	TGTGCCAGCAGTTTATATGCGGGAAAAGGACGCGAGCAGTACTTC
TRBJ1-4	TRBV2	TRBD1	once	CASGVDRGDEKLFF	TGTGCCAGCGGGGTTGACAGGGGCGATGAAAAACTGTTTTTT
TRBJ2-3	TRBV2	TRBD2	once	CASRAGLAAITDTQYF	TGTGCCAGCCGAGCAGGGCTAGCGGCAATCACAGATACGCAGTATTTT
TRBJ2-1	TRBV20-1	-	-	CSARSYNEQFF	TGCAGTGCTAGATCCTACAATGAGCAGTTCTTC
TRBJ2-2	TRBV5-1	-	-	CASSIGQTGELFF	TGCGCCAGCAGCATTGGCCAGACCGGGGAGCTGTTTTTT
TRBJ2-7	TRBV28	TRBD2	-	CASSLRLAGVQEQYF	TGTGCCAGCAGTTTACGGCTAGCGGGAGTCCAGGAGCAGTACTTC
TRBJ2-1	TRBV5-6	TRBD1	-	CASSRRTGTGYNEQFF	TGTGCCAGCAGCCGTCGGACAGGGACTGGTTACAATGAGCAGTTCTTC
TRBJ2-2	TRBV7-3	-	-	CASSLWAGGLSNTGELFF	TGTGCCAGCAGCTTATGGGCTGGGGGTCTGTCGAACACCGGGGAGCTGTTTTTT
TRBJ2-1	TRBV5-1	TRBD2	-	CASSLGTSGRDHYNEQFF	TGCGCCAGCAGCCTTGGGACTAGCGGGAGAGACCACTACAATGAGCAGTTCTTC
TRBJ1-5	TRBV6-1	-	-	CASSAGTDGQPQHF	TGTGCCAGCAGTGCCGGGACCGACGGGCAGCCCCAGCATTTT
TRBJ2-7	TRBV28	TRBD2	-	CASSFSTHSQTSGTPPYEQYF	TGTGCCAGCAGTTTCTCTACTCACAGCCAGACTAGCGGGACGCCCCCCTACGAGCAGTACTTC
TRBJ2-7	TRBV20-1	-	-	CSASSCYEQYF	TGCAGTGCTAGTAGCTGCTACGAGCAGTACTTC
TRBJ2-7	TRBV28	-	-	CASSTPGSGTEQYF	TGTGCCAGCAGTACCCCGGGTAGCGGAACCGAGCAGTACTTC
TRBJ2-1	TRBV7-2	TRBD2	-	CASSLGRLAGGVNEQFF	TGTGCCAGCAGCTTAGGGCGGTTAGCGGGAGGTGTGAATGAGCAGTTCTTC
TRBJ1-3	TRBV5-1	TRBD1	-	CASSKGQGGGNTIYF	TGCGCCAGCAGCAAGGGACAGGGGGGTGGAAACACCATATATTTT
TRBJ2-7	TRBV18	TRBD2	-	CASSQGLAGPGGQYF	TGTGCCAGCTCACAGGGACTAGCGGGACCCGGCGGGCAGTACTTC
TRBJ2-7	TRBV11-2	-	-	CASSPRGTSVHEQYF	TGTGCCAGCAGCCCTCGGGGGACCTCAGTCCACGAGCAGTACTTC
TRBJ2-5	TRBV2	-	-	CASRTGTIQGETQYF	TGTGCCAGCAGGACCGGGACAATTCAGGGCGAGACCCAGTACTTC
TRBJ2-7	TRBV4-1	-	few	CASSQGSGLFYEQYF	TGCGCCAGCAGCCAAGGGTCGGGACTCTTCTACGAGCAGTACTTC
TRBJ1-1	TRBV28	-	-	CASWNLRKNTEAFF	TGTGCCAGCTGGAATCTAAGGAAGAACACTGAAGCTTTCTTT
TRBJ1-1	TRBV27	-	-	CASRTGAEGDTEAFF	TGTGCCAGCAGGACGGGGGCGGAAGGGGACACTGAAGCTTTCTTT